These 8 T cell receptor beta chains were sequenced from one sample in a study of tumor and adjacent non-tumor tissue in lung cancer. The library came from three nested PCR rounds adapted from ARM-PCR protocols. MiXCR was run by TCRdb on the multiplex PCR reads, yielding one entry per CDR3 protein. Of approximately 68,000 distinct CDR3 sequences listed, around three quarters are singletons. No cell sorting was done before RNA was extracted from the tissue. What was sequenced was lung tumor tissue. The receptors stem from a man aged 55 to 70 with non-small cell lung cancer.

CDR3 sequence reads: CSVERGASNEKLFF. As DNA, the CDR3 is TGCAGCGTTGAGAGGGGTGCTAGTAATGAAAAACTGTTTTTT. The V call is TRBV29-1, the J call TRBJ1-4; the D gene is possibly TRBD1 (5 bases). Germline-derived CDR1 and CDR2 are SQVTM and ANQGSEA. Trimming removed 3 bases at V and 4 bases at J, with 12 bases between. This CDR3 has 14 amino acids.

The sample holds a few counts of this clonotype. It may be a read error: a sequence one base away is much more abundant. In DNA, the CDR3 is TGTGCCAGCAGCTTGGAGACAGGGAAATCTCCCGTTTTCTTT. Its protein is CASSLETGKSPVFF. This chain links TRBV5-4 with TRBJ1-1, with 7 bases identical to TRBD1. Per germline, CDR1 SGHNT and CDR2 YYREEE (reference sequence). This CDR3 is 14 amino acids long. The V and J ends lost 0 bases and 13 bases, in that order; junction bases with no gene match: 12.

This clonotype has just one count. The gene calls are TRBV7-9 and TRBJ2-5, with a weak D call TRBD2 (5 bases). In germline, CDR1 is SEHNR, CDR2 FQNEAQ (reference sequence). V shed 5 bases and J shed 4 bases, with 11 bases lying between them. This CDR3 has 13 residues. The CDR3 bases are TGTGCCAGCAGCCTGAGTCGGGGAGAGACCCAGTACTTC. Its translation is CASSLSRGETQYF.

The chain employs TRBV20-1 and TRBJ2-3; no firm D call. Trimming took off 5 bases at V and 6 bases at J, with 18 bases between the two ends. CDR1 is DFQATT and CDR2 is SNEGSKA in the germline V gene (reference sequence). The length of the CDR3 is 14 residues. The CDR3 loop reads CSAGVGVWADTQYF. CDR3 sequence (DNA): TGCAGTGCTGGGGTTGGGGTTTGGGCGGATACGCAGTATTTT.

In its sample, this clonotype was seen a few times. A clone one base away is much larger, so this may be a read error. The chain recombines TRBV20-1 with TRBJ1-5; D is possibly TRBD1 (5 bases). The CDR3 runs to 12 residues. Germline lookup yields CDR1 DFQATT and CDR2 SNEGSKA (reference sequence). DNA of the CDR3: TGCACTGTGGGGGAGAATTTCCAGCCCCAGCATTTT. Amino acid sequence: CTVGENFQPQHF.

As for this clonotype: The conserved phenylalanine or tryptophan normally closing the CDR3 is absent here, so this likely arose from a read error. No DNA is shown, since the ends of the CDR3 on it are uncertain; the CDR3 is the one TCRdb lists. The rearrangement uses TRBV29-1 and TRBJ2-2; the table gives TRBD1 as D, unverified against the DNA. Germline CDR1 is SQVTM and CDR2 is ANQGSEA. A total of 14 residues make up the CDR3, ends included. CDR3: CSVEEGGNTGELSL.

About this clonotype: The junction and the germline gene differ at one end; a read error may be behind it. The chain carries TRBV6-4 and TRBJ1-1; D gene unclear. CDR1 is MRHNA, CDR2 SNTAGT, per germline. This CDR3 has 8 residues. The CDR3 loop is CASSETFF. The CDR3 nucleotides read TGTGCCAGCAGTGAAACTTTCTTT.

Concerning this clonotype itself: A read error is likely, as this CDR3 ends without the conserved phenylalanine or tryptophan. The DNA is left out, because the CDR3 cannot be placed on it with certainty; the CDR3 is given as TCRdb lists it. This rearrangement joins TRBV20-1 to TRBJ2-7; the tabulated D call, TRBD2, remains unverified against the DNA. The germline CDR1 and CDR2 sequences are DFQATT and SNEGSKA (reference sequence). The CDR3 spans 15 residues, counting both ends. The chain's CDR3 is CSARVASGLMGEQCS.